This T cell receptor (beta chain) was identified during a study of early stage breast cancer tumors (TCRdb year 2017). Regarding the complete study: Of the roughly 17 invasive breast tumors, roughly eleven were found to be estrogen receptor-positive, progesterone receptor-positive and HER2-negative. The samples as a whole yielded a few million detected templates, corresponding to approximately 990,000 unique clonotypes. About 70% of the 12 ER+/PR+/HER2- tumors were invasive ductal carcinomas, while the other four were invasive lobular carcinomas. The average read coverage per sample was around 10-fold.

The table lists this clone with a few counts. Its recognized antigen is unknown. The input lacks base qualities; no much larger clone sits a single base away. Relative to germline, V is missing 7 bases and J is missing 4 bases, with 20 bases of the junction outside any gene match. Sequences SNHLY (CDR1) and FYNNEI (CDR2) are obtained from the germline V gene. The CDR3 spans 18 residues, from the cysteine through the phenylalanine. Left in the record is the CDR3 DNA by itself, 54 bases read in frame from the first base. Beyond this particular receptor, the publication reports: Repertoires from blood resembled normal breast more closely than tumor, and using blood as a reference for each tissue separated tumor from normal in most of the 16 patients. Analysis by tumor subtype was prevented by the small cohort size. Sequencing bulk genomic DNA from unsorted cells could not capture chain pairing or functional markers like CD4, CD8 and FOXP3. Compared with adjacent normal breast tissue, tumors had higher clonality and roughly 2.4-fold greater T cell density. Enriched TCRB sequences shared across patients were mostly commonly generated sequences, unlikely to play an important role in the tumor microenvironment.

Each sample was amplified in two independent genomic DNA replicates, using around 550 ng for blood and about 1.5 ug for tumor or normal breast. Following the manufacturer's instructions, the ImmunoSeq Intro kit was used to carry out TCRB sequencing on genomic DNA. Multiplex PCR was run for roughly 29 cycles using proprietary primers and spike-in control sequences for absolute quantification. Single-end 150-bp reads were used to sequence an 87-bp fragment spanning the CDR3 plus the flanking V and J genes. Each lane of an Illumina MiSeq using version 3.0 chemistry carried seven multiplexed samples, with two replicates per sample. The original pipeline was this. The vendor's proprietary pipeline processed the raw data and merged both replicates into a single result for each sample. A clonotype was defined as productive rearrangements that share the same V-gene family, CDR3 amino acid sequence and J-gene segment. To compute clonality, the normalized Shannon entropy (Pielou evenness) of TCRB abundances was subtracted from 1. To estimate T cell density, the total number of templates was divided by the number of input cells, which was inferred from the amount of DNA input. Recon with default parameters was used to estimate total repertoire diversity and clonality. Clonotypes with over 0.1% abundance in tumor and at least 32-fold higher abundance in tumor than in normal breast were defined as tumor-enriched. The table was pulled from immuneACCESS by TCRdb, which kept in-frame rearrangements only. Such tables lose some clones; where checked, under half of the loss comes from unresolved V genes, and the rest has no known cause. That table furnishes V, J and clone size, whereas the DNA furnished D and trimming. This sample comprises more than 55,000 clones, 65% to 85% of them detected only once. The ten largest clonotypes hold about 4.8% of the sample.

The study profiled bulk TCR beta-chain repertoires in matched peripheral blood, tumor and adjacent normal breast tissue taken from about 15 patients with early-stage breast cancer. Before surgery, roughly 5-10 mL of whole blood was collected in EDTA tubes and processed within 2 hours. Peripheral blood mononuclear cells were isolated by Ficoll-Paque centrifugation in SepMate-50 tubes. PBMCs were cryopreserved in about 90% FBS with roughly 10% DMSO in aliquots of roughly 1.9 to 4.5 million cells and stored in liquid nitrogen. The Qiagen AllPrep DNA/RNA Mini kit was used for genomic DNA extraction. This TCR was recovered from a person in their 40s with breast cancer. Input material: blood. The rearranged chain carries TRBV2 and TRBJ1-2, with TRBD1 matching 8 junction bases. For the CDR3, the sequence is CASNPKDAGTGRIYGYTF. The sequence in DNA is TGTGCCAGCAATCCTAAGGACGCCGGGACAGGTCGAATCTATGGCTACACCTTC.